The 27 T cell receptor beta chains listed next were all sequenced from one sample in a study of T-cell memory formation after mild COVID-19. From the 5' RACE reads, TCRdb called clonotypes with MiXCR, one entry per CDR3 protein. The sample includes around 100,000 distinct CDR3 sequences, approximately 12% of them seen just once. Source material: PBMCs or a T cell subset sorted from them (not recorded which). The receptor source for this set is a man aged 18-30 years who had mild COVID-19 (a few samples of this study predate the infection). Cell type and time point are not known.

CDR3 in DNA: TGTGCCAGCAGCGCCGGACCGGGTTCCTACGAGCAGTACTTC. This codes for CASSAGPGSYEQYF. V is TRBV9 and J is TRBJ2-7; the D is unclear. This CDR3 is built from 14 residues. In germline, CDR1 is SGDLS, CDR2 YYNGEE. The ends were cut back, 3 bases at V and 1 base at J, with 11 bases in the middle.

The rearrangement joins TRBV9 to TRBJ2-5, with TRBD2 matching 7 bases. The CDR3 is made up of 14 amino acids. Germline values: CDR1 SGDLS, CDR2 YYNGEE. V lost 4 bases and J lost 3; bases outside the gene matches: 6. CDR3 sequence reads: CASSPWGGKETQYF. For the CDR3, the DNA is TGTGCCAGCAGCCCCTGGGGGGGAAAAGAGACCCAGTACTTC. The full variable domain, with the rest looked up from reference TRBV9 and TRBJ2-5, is DSGVTQTPKHLITATGQRVTLRCSPRSGDLSVYWYQQSLDQGLQFLIQYYNGEERAKGNILERFSAQQFPDLHSELNLSSLELGDSALYFCASSPWGGKETQYFGPGTRLLVL.

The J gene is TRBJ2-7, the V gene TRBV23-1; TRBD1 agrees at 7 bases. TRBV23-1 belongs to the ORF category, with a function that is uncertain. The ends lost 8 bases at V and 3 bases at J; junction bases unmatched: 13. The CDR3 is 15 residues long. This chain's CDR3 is CASAPGGSVLYEQYV. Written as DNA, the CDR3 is TGCGCCAGCGCCCCAGGGGGATCGGTCCTCTACGAGCAGTACGTC.

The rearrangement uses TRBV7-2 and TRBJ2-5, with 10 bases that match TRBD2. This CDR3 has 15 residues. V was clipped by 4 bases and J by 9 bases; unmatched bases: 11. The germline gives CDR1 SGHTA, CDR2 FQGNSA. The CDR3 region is CASSSGLAVRTAQYF. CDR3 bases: TGTGCCAGCAGCTCCGGACTAGCGGTGCGTACGGCCCAGTACTTC.

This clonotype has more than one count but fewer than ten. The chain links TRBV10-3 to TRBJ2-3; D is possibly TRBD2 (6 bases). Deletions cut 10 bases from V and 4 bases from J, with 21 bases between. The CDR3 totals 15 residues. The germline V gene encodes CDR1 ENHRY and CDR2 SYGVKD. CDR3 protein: CANAAVGGPADTQYF. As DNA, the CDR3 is TGTGCCAACGCCGCGGTGGGAGGTCCCGCAGATACGCAGTATTTT.

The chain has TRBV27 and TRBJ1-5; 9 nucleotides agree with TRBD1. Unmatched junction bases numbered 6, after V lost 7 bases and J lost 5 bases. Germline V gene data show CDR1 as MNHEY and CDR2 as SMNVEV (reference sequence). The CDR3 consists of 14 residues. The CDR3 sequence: CASTRTGGDQPQHF. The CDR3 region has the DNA TGTGCCAGCACACGCACAGGGGGCGATCAGCCCCAGCATTTT.

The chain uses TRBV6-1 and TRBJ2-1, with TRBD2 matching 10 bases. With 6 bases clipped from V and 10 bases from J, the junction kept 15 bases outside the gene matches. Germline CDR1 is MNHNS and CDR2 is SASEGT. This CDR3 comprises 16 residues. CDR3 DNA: TGTGCCAGCAGGGGTCTAAGCGGGGGGGCCCTTTACGAGCAGTTCTTC. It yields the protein CASRGLSGGALYEQFF.

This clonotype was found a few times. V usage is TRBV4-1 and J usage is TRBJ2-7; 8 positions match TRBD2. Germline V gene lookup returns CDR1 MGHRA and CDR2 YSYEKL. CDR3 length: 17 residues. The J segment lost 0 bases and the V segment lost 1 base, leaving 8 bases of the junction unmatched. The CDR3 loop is CASSQVMGSGASYEQYF. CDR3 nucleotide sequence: TGCGCCAGCAGCCAAGTGATGGGTAGCGGGGCCTCCTACGAGCAGTACTTC.

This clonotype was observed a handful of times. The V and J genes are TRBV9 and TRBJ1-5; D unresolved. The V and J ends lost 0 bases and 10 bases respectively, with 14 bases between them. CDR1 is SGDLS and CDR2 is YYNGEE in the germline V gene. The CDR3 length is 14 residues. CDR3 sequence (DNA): TGTGCCAGCAGCGTAGGCAGTGACGGGGAACCCCAGCATTTT. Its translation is CASSVGSDGEPQHF. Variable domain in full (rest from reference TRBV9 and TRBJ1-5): DSGVTQTPKHLITATGQRVTLRCSPRSGDLSVYWYQQSLDQGLQFLIQYYNGEERAKGNILERFSAQQFPDLHSELNLSSLELGDSALYFCASSVGSDGEPQHFGDGTRLSIL.

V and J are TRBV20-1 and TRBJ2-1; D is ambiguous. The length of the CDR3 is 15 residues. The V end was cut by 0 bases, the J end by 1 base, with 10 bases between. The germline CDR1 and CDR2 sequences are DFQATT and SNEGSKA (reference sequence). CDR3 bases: TGCAGTGCTAGAGATATGGGCAGTTCCTACAATGAGCAGTTCTTC. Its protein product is CSARDMGSSYNEQFF.

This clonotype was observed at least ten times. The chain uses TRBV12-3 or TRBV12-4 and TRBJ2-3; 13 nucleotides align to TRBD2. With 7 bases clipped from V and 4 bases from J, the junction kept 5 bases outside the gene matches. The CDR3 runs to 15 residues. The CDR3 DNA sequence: TGTGCCAGCACCCTGGGGACTAGCGGGGCAGATACGCAGTATTTT. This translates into CASTLGTSGADTQYF.

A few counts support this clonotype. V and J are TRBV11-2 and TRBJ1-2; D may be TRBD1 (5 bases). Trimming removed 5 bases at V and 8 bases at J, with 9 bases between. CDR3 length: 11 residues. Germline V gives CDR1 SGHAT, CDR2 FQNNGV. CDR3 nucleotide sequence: TGTGCCAGCAGCCTAGGGGACGGCTACACCTTC. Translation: CASSLGDGYTF.

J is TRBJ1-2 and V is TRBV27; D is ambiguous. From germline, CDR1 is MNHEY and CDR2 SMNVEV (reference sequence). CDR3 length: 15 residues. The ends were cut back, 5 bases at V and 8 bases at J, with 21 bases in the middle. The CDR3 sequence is CASSPSRTYDFGYTF. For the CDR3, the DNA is TGTGCCAGCAGTCCCTCCCGGACGTATGACTTCGGCTACACCTTC.

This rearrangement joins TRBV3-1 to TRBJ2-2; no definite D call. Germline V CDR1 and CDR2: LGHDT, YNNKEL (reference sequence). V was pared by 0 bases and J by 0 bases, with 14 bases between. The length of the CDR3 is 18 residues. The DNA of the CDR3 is TGTGCCAGCAGCCAAGAATCTAAAGGCGACCCGAACACCGGGGAGCTGTTTTTT. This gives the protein CASSQESKGDPNTGELFF.

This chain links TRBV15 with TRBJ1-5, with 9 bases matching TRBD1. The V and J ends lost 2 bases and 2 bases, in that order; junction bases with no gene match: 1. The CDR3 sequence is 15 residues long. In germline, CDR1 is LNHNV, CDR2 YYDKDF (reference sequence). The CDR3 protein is CATSRRTGGNQPQHF. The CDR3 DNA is TGTGCCACCAGCAGAAGGACAGGGGGCAATCAGCCCCAGCATTTT.

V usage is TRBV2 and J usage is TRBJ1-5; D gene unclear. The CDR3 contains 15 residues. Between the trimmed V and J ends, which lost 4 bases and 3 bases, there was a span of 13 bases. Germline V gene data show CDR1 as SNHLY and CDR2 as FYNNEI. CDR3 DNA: TGTGCCAGCAGTGGAGGGTTGAGGAACAATCAGCCCCAGCATTTT. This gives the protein CASSGGLRNNQPQHF. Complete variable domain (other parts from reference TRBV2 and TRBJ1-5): EPEVTQTPSHQVTQMGQEVILRCVPISNHLYFYWYRQILGQKVEFLVSFYNNEISEKSEIFDDQFSVERPDGSNFTLKIRSTKLEDSAMYFCASSGGLRNNQPQHFGDGTRLSIL.

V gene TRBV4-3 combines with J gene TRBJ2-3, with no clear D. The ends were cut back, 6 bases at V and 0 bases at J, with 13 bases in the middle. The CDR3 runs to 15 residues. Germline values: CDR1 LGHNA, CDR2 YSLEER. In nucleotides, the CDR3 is TGCGCCAGCAGTTGGGCGGATTCTAGCACAGATACGCAGTATTTT. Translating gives CASSWADSSTDTQYF.

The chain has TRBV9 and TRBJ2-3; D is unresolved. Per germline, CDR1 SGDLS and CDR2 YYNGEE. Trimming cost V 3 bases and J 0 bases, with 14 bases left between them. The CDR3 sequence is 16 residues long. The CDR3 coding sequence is TGTGCCAGCAGCGACCCGGACGGATCTAGCACAGATACGCAGTATTTT. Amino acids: CASSDPDGSSTDTQYF.

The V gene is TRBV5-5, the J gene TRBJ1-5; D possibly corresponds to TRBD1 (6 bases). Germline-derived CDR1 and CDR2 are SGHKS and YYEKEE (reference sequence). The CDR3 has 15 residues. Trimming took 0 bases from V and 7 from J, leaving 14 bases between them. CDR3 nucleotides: TGTGCCAGCAGCTTGGAAAGGCAGGGGCTGCAGCCCCAGCATTTT. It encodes CASSLERQGLQPQHF.

This CDR3 is CASRGVSNTGELFF. DNA of the CDR3: TGTGCCAGCAGAGGGGTTTCGAACACCGGGGAGCTGTTTTTT. V gene TRBV7-6 combines with J gene TRBJ2-2, with TRBD1 as a possible D gene (5 bases). The CDR3 runs to 14 residues. Germline loops: CDR1 SGHVS, CDR2 FNYEAQ. Trimming removed 6 bases at V and 0 bases at J, with 8 bases between. Looking up the rest from reference TRBV7-6 and TRBJ2-2 gives the full variable domain: GAGVSQSPRYKVTKRGQDVALRCDPISGHVSLYWYRQALGQGPEFLTYFNYEAQQDKSGLPNDRFSAERPEGSISTLTIQRTEQRDSAMYRCASRGVSNTGELFFGEGSRLTVL.

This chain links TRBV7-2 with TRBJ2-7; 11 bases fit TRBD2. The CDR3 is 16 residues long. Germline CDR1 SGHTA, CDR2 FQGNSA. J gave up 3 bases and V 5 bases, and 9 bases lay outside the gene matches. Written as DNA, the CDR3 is TGTGCCAGCAGCAGACTAGCGGGGATGGGGATCTACGAGCAGTACTTC. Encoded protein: CASSRLAGMGIYEQYF.

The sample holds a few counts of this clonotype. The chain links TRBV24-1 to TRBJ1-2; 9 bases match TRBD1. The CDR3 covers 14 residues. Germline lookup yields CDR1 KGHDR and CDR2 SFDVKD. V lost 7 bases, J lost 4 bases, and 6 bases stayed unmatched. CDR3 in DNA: TGTGCCACCAGACCGGGACAGGGAACCTATGGCTACACCTTC. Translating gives CATRPGQGTYGYTF.

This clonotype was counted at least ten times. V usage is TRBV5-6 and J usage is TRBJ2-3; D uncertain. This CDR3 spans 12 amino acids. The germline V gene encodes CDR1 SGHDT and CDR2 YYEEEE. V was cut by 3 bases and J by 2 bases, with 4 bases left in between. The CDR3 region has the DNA TGTGCCAGCAGCTCTCTCACAGATACGCAGTATTTT. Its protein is CASSSLTDTQYF.

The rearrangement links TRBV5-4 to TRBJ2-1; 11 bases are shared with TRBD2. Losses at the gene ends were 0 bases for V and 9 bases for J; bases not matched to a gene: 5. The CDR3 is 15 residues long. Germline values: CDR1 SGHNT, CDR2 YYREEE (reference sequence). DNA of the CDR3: TGTGCCAGCAGCTTGGCCCTAGCGGGGGGCGGTGAGCAGTTCTTC. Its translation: CASSLALAGGGEQFF.

In DNA, the CDR3 is TGCGCCAGCAGCCAAGATGCGGGCAATCAGCCCCAGCATTTT. Its translation is CASSQDAGNQPQHF. The rearrangement uses TRBV4-1 and TRBJ1-5; D gene uncertain. This CDR3 comprises 14 residues. Germline V lookup: CDR1 MGHRA, CDR2 YSYEKL. The germline V and J ends were trimmed by 0 bases and 2 bases, with 5 bases remaining between them.

CDR3 sequence reads: CASSTHGGTVGKNIQYF. In DNA, the CDR3 is TGTGCCAGCAGCACACACGGGGGGACAGTCGGCAAAAACATTCAGTACTTC. The chain recombines TRBV7-9 with TRBJ2-4; the D gene could be TRBD1 or TRBD2 (7 bases each). The V gene's germline CDR1 is SEHNR and CDR2 FQNEAQ (reference sequence). The CDR3 loop spans 17 amino acids. Trimming removed 5 bases at V and 3 bases at J, with 20 bases between.

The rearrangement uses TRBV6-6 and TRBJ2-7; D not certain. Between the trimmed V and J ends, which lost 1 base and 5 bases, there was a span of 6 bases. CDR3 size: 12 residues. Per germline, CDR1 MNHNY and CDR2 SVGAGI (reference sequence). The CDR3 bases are TGTGCCAGCAGTTACTTGTGGGACGAGCAGTACTTC. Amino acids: CASSYLWDEQYF.